This TCR beta chain is from a study of long-term antiretroviral therapy in people with HIV. With V trimmed by 1 base and J by 9 bases, 11 bases remained unmatched. The CDR3 contains 14 residues. Per the germline V gene, CDR1 is GTSNPN and CDR2 is SVGIG (reference sequence). Run at survey level, the immunoSEQ assay was version v3.0. Here immunoSEQ multiplex PCR was the method, and the copy in TCRdb shows in-frame clones only, minus some. The sample has more than 15,000 clones; around nine tenths are singletons. The TCR comes from a woman in her twenties or thirties with HIV. J is TRBJ2-7 and V is TRBV30, with 8 positions matching TRBD1. The starting material was unsorted PBMCs, obtained 2.3 years before starting antiretroviral therapy. CDR3 bases: TGTGCCTGGAGTGCCCCGGACAGGGTAACATCGCAGTACTTC. This translates into CAWSAPDRVTSQYF.